This T cell receptor beta chain was recovered during a study of blood T cell repertoires in COVID-19. Study overall: Nucleic acid was either cDNA or gDNA, and it came from T cells, B-cell-depleted T cells, or PBMCs.

Original processing notes: Estimated nucleated cell counts came from reference gene primer amplification. TCRdb's copy holds only in-frame clones and misses some; the assay was immunoSEQ multiplex PCR. D and trimming were read from the DNA, whereas the V and J calls and clone size are those reported in that table. The table has fewer than 65,000 clones, 91% seen once. Sequenced: peripheral blood. The TCR originated in a man aged 50 to 60 with acute or convalescent COVID-19.

CDR3 amino acids: CASRAGQGGTEAFF. DNA for the CDR3: TGTGCCAGCAGGGCCGGACAGGGAGGAACTGAAGCTTTCTTT. This chain uses TRBV2 with TRBJ1-1; TRBD1 matches at 8 bases. The CDR3 consists of 14 residues. Germline CDR1 SNHLY, CDR2 FYNNEI. The trim removed 6 bases at V and 5 bases at J, leaving 8 bases unmatched. The full variable domain, rest sourced from reference TRBV2 and TRBJ1-1, is EPEVTQTPSHQVTQMGQEVILRCVPISNHLYFYWYRQILGQKVEFLVSFYNNEISEKSEIFDDQFSVERPDGSNFTLKIRSTKLEDSAMYFCASRAGQGGTEAFFGQGTRLTVV.